These 26 T cell receptor beta chains were all obtained from the same sample, sequenced in a study of spatial heterogeneity in lung cancer. This sample's time point: blood at routine non-recurrence follow-up after resection. MiXCR, run by TCRdb on the 5' RACE reads, gives a single entry per CDR3 protein. This table has around 32,000 distinct CDR3 sequences, less than 11% appearing once. Sequenced here: PBMCs, sampled at follow-up. All receptors come from a female donor with early-stage non-small cell lung cancer.

By share, this clonotype ranks as medium-sized. The chain uses TRBV7-2 and TRBJ2-3, with 9 bases identical to TRBD2. Germline V CDR1 and CDR2: SGHTA, FQGNSA. J lost 7 bases, V lost 5 bases, and 10 bases had no gene match. The CDR3 runs 15 residues. The CDR3 sequence is CASSPPSGGSYTQYF. In nucleotides, the CDR3 is TGTGCCAGCAGCCCCCCCAGCGGGGGGTCCTATACGCAGTATTTT. Variable domain in full (rest from reference TRBV7-2 and TRBJ2-3): GAGVSQSPSNKVTEKGKDVELRCDPISGHTALYWYRQSLGQGLEFLIYFQGNSAPDKSGLPSDRFSAERTGGSVSTLTIQRTQQEDSAVYLCASSPPSGGSYTQYFGPGTRLTVL.

This clonotype was seen at least ten times. CDR3 residues: CASSEVGQGLYEQYF. CDR3 bases: TGTGCCAGCAGTGAAGTGGGACAGGGACTCTACGAGCAGTACTTC. This chain joins TRBV2 and TRBJ2-7; 9 bases line up with TRBD1. The CDR3 totals 15 residues. CDR1 is SNHLY and CDR2 is FYNNEI in the germline V gene. The J segment lost 3 bases and the V segment lost 1 base, leaving 4 bases of the junction unmatched.

This clonotype was recorded many times. The J gene is TRBJ2-5, the V gene TRBV20-1, with 7 bases aligning to TRBD2. This CDR3 is built from 15 residues. V trimming: 0 bases; J trimming: 3 bases; junction bases outside the gene matches: 7. From germline, CDR1 is DFQATT and CDR2 SNEGSKA (reference sequence). CDR3 DNA: TGCAGTGCTAGAGATCCGTGGGGGGGGAAAGAGACCCAGTACTTC. It translates to CSARDPWGGKETQYF.

This chain links TRBV6-1 with TRBJ2-1; D uncertain. Trimming removed 7 bases from V and 10 bases from J, with 14 bases in between. The germline V gene encodes CDR1 MNHNS and CDR2 SASEGT. The CDR3 length is 12 residues. CDR3 DNA sequence: TGTGCCAGCAACTTGGCAGGACGGGAGCAGTTCTTC. This translates into CASNLAGREQFF.

This clonotype was detected many times. The chain has TRBV19 and TRBJ2-2, with D hard to call. The germline V gene has CDR1 LNHDA and CDR2 SQIVND (reference sequence). V was trimmed by 2 bases and J by 2 bases, leaving 6 bases between them. This CDR3 comprises 14 residues. CDR3 sequence reads: CASSIPGNTGELFF. In DNA form, the CDR3 reads TGTGCCAGTAGTATACCCGGTAACACCGGGGAGCTGTTTTTT. Drawing the rest from reference TRBV19 and TRBJ2-2, the complete variable domain is DGGITQSPKYLFRKEGQNVTLSCEQNLNHDAMYWYRQDPGQGLRLIYYSQIVNDFQKGDIAEGYSVSREKKESFPLTVTSAQKNPTAFYLCASSIPGNTGELFFGEGSRLTVL.

This clonotype occurred a few times. The chain couples TRBV2 to TRBJ2-5; D perhaps matches TRBD2 (5 bases). This CDR3 is built from 16 residues. Germline V CDR1 and CDR2: SNHLY, FYNNEI. The V end lost 3 bases, the J end lost 10 bases, and 24 bases lay between the germline ends. The CDR3 sequence is CASSEWRADDRVGQYF. Here the CDR3 DNA reads TGTGCCAGCAGTGAGTGGCGGGCCGACGACCGGGTGGGCCAGTACTTC.

This clonotype was seen at least ten times. The chain links TRBV28 to TRBJ2-7; D may match TRBD1 or TRBD2 (5 bases each). CDR1 and CDR2 from the germline V gene are MDHEN and SYDVKM. V was clipped by 5 bases and J by 3 bases, with 11 bases between them. The CDR3 extends over 13 amino acids. Here the CDR3 DNA reads TGTGCCAGCAGTAGTCGAGGGGTCTACGAGCAGTACTTC. This codes for CASSSRGVYEQYF.

This clonotype was observed at least ten times. The CDR3 DNA is TGTGCCAGCAGCCAGGGGGACACCCAACAGTACTTC. It yields the protein CASSQGDTQQYF. The chain links TRBV9 to TRBJ2-7; TRBD1 matches 7 bases. CDR1 SGDLS and CDR2 YYNGEE come from the germline V gene. The CDR3 contains 12 residues. Germline trimming cut 4 bases from V and 10 bases from J; bases unmatched to any gene: 8. The full variable domain, completed using reference TRBV9 and TRBJ2-7, is DSGVTQTPKHLITATGQRVTLRCSPRSGDLSVYWYQQSLDQGLQFLIQYYNGEERAKGNILERFSAQQFPDLHSELNLSSLELGDSALYFCASSQGDTQQYFGPGTRLTVT.

This clonotype was found a few times. This chain links TRBV19 with TRBJ1-1, with unresolved D. This CDR3 region has 11 residues. V was trimmed by 1 base and J by 8 bases, leaving 5 bases between them. CDR1 LNHDA and CDR2 SQIVND come from the germline V gene (reference sequence). CDR3 in amino acids: CASSIGREAFF. In DNA, the CDR3 is TGTGCCAGTAGTATAGGGAGAGAAGCTTTCTTT.

This chain links TRBV7-6 with TRBJ2-7; 8 bases are shared with TRBD1. CDR1 is SGHVS and CDR2 is FNYEAQ in the germline V gene. The V segment lost 5 bases and the J segment 0 bases; nucleotides outside the gene matches: 12. The CDR3 length is 17 residues. The CDR3 reads CASSLNPRTGTSYEQYF. The CDR3 nucleotides read TGTGCCAGCAGCCTAAACCCGAGGACAGGGACCTCCTACGAGCAGTACTTC.

The V call is TRBV6-1, the J call TRBJ2-2; D might be TRBD1 (5 bases). V lost 3 bases to trimming and J lost 7 bases, with 12 bases between them. The germline V gene encodes CDR1 MNHNS and CDR2 SASEGT. This CDR3 comprises 14 residues. The CDR3 protein is CASSERLGDGELFF. CDR3 DNA: TGTGCCAGCAGTGAGCGGCTAGGGGACGGGGAGCTGTTTTTT.

The rearrangement links TRBV7-2 to TRBJ1-1, with 7 bases identical to TRBD1. The CDR3 has 17 amino acids. The V gene's germline CDR1 is SGHTA and CDR2 FQGNSA. Unmatched junction bases numbered 8, after V lost 1 base and J lost 0 bases. The CDR3 sequence: CASSLDPRGILNTEAFF. DNA of the CDR3: TGTGCCAGCAGCTTAGATCCCAGGGGGATATTGAACACTGAAGCTTTCTTT.

The table lists this clonotype with many counts. This sequence joins TRBV20-1 and TRBJ2-5; D may be TRBD2 (5 bases). CDR3 length: 14 residues. V lost 1 base, J lost 2 bases, and 11 bases lay in between. Germline lookup yields CDR1 DFQATT and CDR2 SNEGSKA (reference sequence). CDR3 in amino acids: CSARGQAGQETQYF. In DNA, the CDR3 is TGCAGTGCTAGAGGGCAGGCGGGTCAAGAGACCCAGTACTTC.

This clonotype was seen at least ten times. The chain combines TRBV12-3 or TRBV12-4 with TRBJ1-5; D is perhaps TRBD1 (5 bases). This CDR3 is 15 amino acids long. V lost 5 bases and J 0 bases, leaving 11 bases between the germline ends. CDR3 bases: TGTGCCAGCAGTCCAGGGTTCGATAGCAATCAGCCCCAGCATTTT. Protein: CASSPGFDSNQPQHF.

As concerns this clonotype: This could be a read error, since a much larger clone is one nucleotide away. The chain couples TRBV3-1 to TRBJ2-5, with D possibly matching TRBD2 (6 bases). The CDR3 contains 13 residues. The V and J ends lost 5 bases and 4 bases respectively, with 11 bases between them. Germline V gene sequence: CDR1 LGHDT, CDR2 YNNKEL (reference sequence). The CDR3 reads CASSWTNRETQYF. In nucleotides, the CDR3 is TGTGCCAGCAGCTGGACTAACCGAGAGACCCAGTACTTC.

CDR3 nucleotides: TGTGCCAGCAGGCCCGGGAGTGAAGAGACCCAGTACTTC. This sequence encodes CASRPGSEETQYF. The chain has TRBV7-6 and TRBJ2-5; TRBD2 might be the D (6 bases). V was shortened by 6 bases and J by 3 bases, with 11 bases between the two germline ends. This CDR3 is 13 amino acids long. Germline CDR1 is SGHVS and CDR2 is FNYEAQ.

This clonotype came up a few times. V and J are TRBV6-2 or TRBV6-3 and TRBJ1-1; the D is unclear. The CDR3 has 16 residues. V was shortened by 6 bases and J by 1 base, with 18 bases between the two germline ends. CDR1 and CDR2 (germline): MNHEY, SVGEGT. The CDR3 protein is CASRNTVWAANTEAFF. CDR3 in DNA: TGTGCCAGCAGAAATACCGTATGGGCAGCGAACACTGAAGCTTTCTTT.

In its sample, this clonotype was seen many times. The chain has TRBV4-2 and TRBJ2-3, with D perhaps matching TRBD1 or TRBD2 (5 bases each). Germline assignment: CDR1 LGHNA and CDR2 YNFKEQ. V was clipped by 5 bases and J by 5 bases, with 23 bases between them. The CDR3 is 17 amino acids. CDR3 bases: TGTGCCAGCAGCTCACACCGTCCGGGACCCCGGGGAGATACGCAGTATTTT. It specifies CASSSHRPGPRGDTQYF.

The J gene is TRBJ1-5, the V gene TRBV3-1, with 9 bases matching TRBD1. Unmatched junction bases numbered 1, after V lost 2 bases and J lost 2 bases. Germline CDR1 is LGHDT and CDR2 is YNNKEL (reference sequence). CDR3 length equals 15 residues. CDR3 amino acids: CASSQRTGGNQPQHF. The CDR3, as DNA: TGTGCCAGCAGCCAAAGGACAGGGGGCAATCAGCCCCAGCATTTT.

The chain joins TRBV3-1 to TRBJ1-2; D is undetermined. Trimming shortened V by 5 bases and J by 5 bases, and 21 bases separated the two germline ends. The CDR3 is 16 residues long. From germline, CDR1 is LGHDT and CDR2 YNNKEL (reference sequence). The CDR3 region is CASSSRMEFGSYGYTF. As DNA, the CDR3 is TGTGCCAGCAGCTCGAGGATGGAGTTTGGGAGTTATGGCTACACCTTC.

This clonotype was picked up many times. This chain connects TRBV29-1 to TRBJ2-5, with no clear D. The CDR3 totals 13 residues. CDR1 SQVTM and CDR2 ANQGSEA come from the germline V gene. Trimming stripped 1 base from V and 5 bases from J, with 11 bases between. CDR3 in DNA: TGCAGCGTTGAAGGACATCGGCAGGAGACCCAGTACTTC. Residues: CSVEGHRQETQYF.

Ten or more counts support this clonotype. The gene calls are TRBV30 and TRBJ2-3, with a weak D call TRBD2 (5 bases). Germline V CDR1 and CDR2: GTSNPN, SVGIG (reference sequence). V was clipped by 2 bases and J by 0 bases, with 12 bases between them. This CDR3 spans 15 amino acids. The CDR3 sequence is CAWSNPAASTDTQYF. The CDR3 nucleotides are TGTGCCTGGAGTAACCCAGCGGCTAGCACAGATACGCAGTATTTT. Variable domain in full (rest from reference TRBV30 and TRBJ2-3): SQTIHQWPATLVQPVGSPLSLECTVEGTSNPNLYWYRQAAGRGLQLLFYSVGIGQISSEVPQNLSASRPQDRQFILSSKKLLLSDSGFYLCAWSNPAASTDTQYFGPGTRLTVL.

The rearrangement joins TRBV12-5 to TRBJ1-3, with 12 nucleotides matching TRBD1. CDR1 is LGHNT, CDR2 FRNRAP, per germline. V lost 5 bases and J lost 4; bases outside the gene matches: 9. This CDR3 is built from 17 residues. For the CDR3, the DNA is TGTGCTAGTGGTATTACCGGGACAGGGGGCCCGGGAAACACCATATATTTT. It encodes CASGITGTGGPGNTIYF.

On this clonotype itself: A read error may produce the germline difference seen at one junction end. The chain combines TRBV7-7 with TRBJ2-2; D is possibly TRBD1 (5 bases). The CDR3 is made up of 15 amino acids. Germline CDR1 and CDR2: SSHAT and FNYEAQ (reference sequence). The CDR3 spells CASSSDRTNTGELFF. The CDR3 DNA reads TGTGCTAGCAGCTCAGACAGAACGAACACCGGGGAGCTGTTTTTT.

In its sample, this clonotype was seen a few times. V gene TRBV6-5 combines with J gene TRBJ2-1, with 9 bases that match TRBD2. This CDR3 is built from 15 residues. With V trimmed by 6 bases and J by 1 base, 4 bases remained unmatched. The V gene's germline CDR1 is MNHEY and CDR2 SVGAGI. CDR3 in DNA: TGTGCCAGCAGAAATAGCGGGGGATCCTACAATGAGCAGTTCTTC. Its protein is CASRNSGGSYNEQFF.

This clonotype was found a few times. The chain joins TRBV9 to TRBJ2-3; TRBD1 or TRBD2 may be the D gene (6 bases each). The CDR3 is made up of 13 amino acids. Germline CDR1 and CDR2: SGDLS and YYNGEE. V was shortened by 5 bases and J by 2 bases, with 9 bases between the two germline ends. The CDR3 DNA sequence: TGTGCCAGCAGTGGGGGGCCCACAGATACGCAGTATTTT. Protein product: CASSGGPTDTQYF.